The 22 T cell receptor beta chains below come from one sample, sequenced in a study of T cell responses to AZD1222 COVID-19 vaccine. Repertoires were generated with immunoSEQ multiplex PCR, while TCRdb's copy carries only in-frame clones and drops some. The table lists about 97,000 clones, about 89% of them singletons. This material consisted of peripheral blood, taken on day 0 of AZD1222 vaccination. These TCRs come from an adult in good health.

The count of this clone is one. The J gene is TRBJ1-6, the V gene TRBV19; 9 nucleotides align to TRBD1. Germline V gene data show CDR1 as LNHDA and CDR2 as SQIVND (reference sequence). The CDR3 loop spans 20 amino acids. V gave up 5 bases and J gave up 8 bases; unmatched junction bases: 22. The CDR3 sequence is CASSPPTGTGLRRVDSPLHF. CDR3 bases: TGTGCCAGTAGTCCCCCCACCGGGACAGGGTTGCGTAGGGTCGATTCACCCCTCCACTTT.

The chain recombines TRBV5-4 with TRBJ1-5; D is perhaps TRBD1 (6 bases). Germline-derived CDR1 and CDR2 are SGHNT and YYREEE (reference sequence). With 4 bases removed from V and 3 bases from J, the gap between germline ends came to 11 bases. The CDR3 is made up of 14 amino acids. The CDR3 reads CASSVTGNNQPQHF. DNA of the CDR3: TGTGCCAGCAGCGTCACAGGGAACAATCAGCCCCAGCATTTT. The full variable domain, in which reference TRBV5-4 and TRBJ1-5 provide the parts outside the CDR3, is ETGVTQSPTHLIKTRGQQVTLRCSSQSGHNTVSWYQQALGQGPQFIFQYYREEENGRGNFPPRFSGLQFPNYSSELNVNALELDDSALYLCASSVTGNNQPQHFGDGTRLSIL.

This chain links TRBV28 with TRBJ1-6; 12 bases map to TRBD1. CDR3 length: 14 amino acids. Trimming cost V 6 bases and J 10 bases; bases outside gene matches: 4. The germline CDR1 and CDR2 sequences are MDHEN and SYDVKM. Written as DNA, the CDR3 is TGTGCCAGCAGCCCCGGGACAGGGGGCTCACCCCTCCACTTT. Its protein is CASSPGTGGSPLHF.

The rearrangement uses TRBV19 and TRBJ1-2; maybe TRBD1 (6 bases). The CDR3 is made up of 15 amino acids. V shed 7 bases and J shed 4 bases, with 19 bases lying between them. Germline V CDR1 and CDR2: LNHDA, SQIVND (reference sequence). The CDR3 coding sequence is TGTGCCAGTACGCTACCAGGGGAACGGGTCTATGGCTACACCTTC. Its translation is CASTLPGERVYGYTF.

This chain joins TRBV6-5 and TRBJ1-1; D call uncertain. V lost 7 bases and J lost 4, with 16 bases in between. CDR3 length equals 14 residues. The germline V gene encodes CDR1 MNHEY and CDR2 SVGAGI. The CDR3 DNA is TGTGCCAGCATACCCGGGCGTGGAAGCACTGAAGCTTTCTTT. This sequence encodes CASIPGRGSTEAFF.

In DNA form, the CDR3 reads TGCGCCAGCAGCTCGACAGGGGCCGACAATGAGCAGTTCTTC. Encoded protein: CASSSTGADNEQFF. This sequence joins TRBV5-1 and TRBJ2-1; 8 positions agree with TRBD1. The CDR3 spans 14 residues. Unmatched junction bases numbered 4, after V lost 3 bases and J lost 5 bases. Per germline, CDR1 SGHRS and CDR2 YFSETQ.

The V and J genes are TRBV5-1 and TRBJ1-5, with TRBD1 matching over 7 bases. Germline loops: CDR1 SGHRS, CDR2 YFSETQ. The CDR3 loop spans 14 amino acids. With V trimmed by 2 bases and J by 7 bases, 6 bases remained unmatched. The CDR3 DNA reads TGCGCCAGCAGCTTACAGGGGATCGGCCAGCCCCAGCATTTT. Amino acid sequence: CASSLQGIGQPQHF.

The V gene is TRBV28, the J gene TRBJ1-2, with D possibly being TRBD1 (5 bases). Germline assignment: CDR1 MDHEN and CDR2 SYDVKM. This CDR3 is 14 amino acids long. With 10 bases removed from V and 4 bases from J, the gap between germline ends came to 19 bases. The CDR3 nucleotides read TGTGCCACCGAGTTGTCGGGGGAGGCCTATGGCTACACCTTC. It translates to CATELSGEAYGYTF.

The chain is built from TRBV18 and TRBJ2-2, with no clear D. Per germline, CDR1 KGHSH and CDR2 LQKENI. V was pared by 3 bases and J by 0 bases, with 5 bases between. This CDR3 region has 14 residues. CDR3 sequence (DNA): TGTGCCAGCTCACCTGCGACGAACACCGGGGAGCTGTTTTTT. Protein product: CASSPATNTGELFF.

The V and J genes are TRBV30 and TRBJ1-2; D unclear. Germline V gene data show CDR1 as GTSNPN and CDR2 as SVGIG (reference sequence). The CDR3 has 11 residues. V was shortened by 4 bases and J by 0 bases, with 3 bases between the two germline ends. The CDR3 loop is CAWNANYGYTF. CDR3 nucleotides: TGTGCCTGGAACGCTAACTATGGCTACACCTTC.

The gene calls are TRBV6-2 or TRBV6-3 and TRBJ1-1; TRBD1 matches at 7 bases. The V and J ends lost 2 bases and 4 bases, in that order; junction bases with no gene match: 4. The CDR3 runs to 14 residues. Germline assignment: CDR1 MNHEY and CDR2 SVGEGT. The CDR3 loop reads CASSYATGSTEAFF. The CDR3 coding sequence is TGTGCCAGCAGTTACGCGACAGGGTCCACTGAAGCTTTCTTT.

This clone has just one count. V and J are TRBV7-8 and TRBJ1-2; 7 bases are shared with TRBD1. The CDR3 has 13 amino acids. The V segment lost 5 bases and the J segment 6 bases; nucleotides outside the gene matches: 6. Germline loops: CDR1 SGHVS, CDR2 FQNEAQ. The chain's CDR3 is CASSPTGADGYTF. In DNA, the CDR3 is TGTGCCAGCAGCCCAACAGGGGCGGATGGCTACACCTTC.

V usage is TRBV5-1 and J usage is TRBJ2-1; D remains unclear. Germline V gives CDR1 SGHRS, CDR2 YFSETQ. Trimming took 2 bases from V and 4 from J, leaving 7 bases between them. The CDR3 covers 13 residues. CDR3 sequence: CASSFNNYNEQFF. CDR3 coding DNA: TGCGCCAGCAGCTTTAACAATTACAATGAGCAGTTCTTC.

In its sample, this clone was seen once. V and J are TRBV6-2 or TRBV6-3 and TRBJ2-5; the D is unclear. Germline values: CDR1 MNHEY, CDR2 SVGEGT. The CDR3 sequence is 14 residues long. Trimming stripped 2 bases from V and 1 base from J, with 8 bases between. CDR3 residues: CASSYTSAQETQYF. CDR3 in DNA: TGTGCCAGCAGTTACACCAGCGCCCAAGAGACCCAGTACTTC.

The J gene is TRBJ1-2, the V gene TRBV6-2 or TRBV6-3; D is perhaps TRBD1 (5 bases). In germline, CDR1 is MNHEY, CDR2 SVGEGT. CDR3 size: 15 residues. Trimming took off 1 base at V and 0 bases at J, with 9 bases between the two ends. The CDR3 is CASSYWQGTNYGYTF. The CDR3 DNA sequence: TGTGCCAGCAGTTACTGGCAGGGCACTAACTATGGCTACACCTTC.

The rearrangement joins TRBV18 to TRBJ2-1; D is uncertain. The V and J ends lost 6 bases and 6 bases respectively, with 12 bases between them. CDR3 length: 13 amino acids. Germline assignment: CDR1 KGHSH and CDR2 LQKENI. CDR3 coding DNA: TGTGCCAGCTCGGAATCTAGGGTCAATGAGCAGTTCTTC. It yields the protein CASSESRVNEQFF.

V and J are TRBV3-1 (or the pseudogene TRBV3-2) and TRBJ1-4, with D perhaps matching TRBD1 (6 bases). Germline loops: CDR1 LGHDT, CDR2 YNNKEL (reference sequence). The CDR3 is 16 amino acids. Trimming removed 5 bases at V and 8 bases at J, with 21 bases between. CDR3 amino acids: CASSEAGGQRGEKLFF. CDR3 coding DNA: TGTGCCAGCAGCGAAGCCGGGGGGCAGCGAGGGGAAAAACTGTTTTTT.

This chain connects TRBV6-6 to TRBJ1-1, with 9 bases identical to TRBD1. Germline V lookup: CDR1 MNHNY, CDR2 SVGAGI (reference sequence). The length of the CDR3 is 14 residues. Trimming removed 4 bases from V and 11 bases from J; junction bases left unmatched: 11. DNA for the CDR3: TGTGCCAGCAGTTCCCCCGGACAGGGGAGGGGGGCTTTCTTT. It encodes CASSSPGQGRGAFF.

The sample holds a few counts of this clone. J is TRBJ2-1 and V is TRBV28; 10 bases agree with TRBD2. CDR1 is MDHEN, CDR2 SYDVKM, per germline. The CDR3 contains 14 residues. V was pared by 4 bases and J by 11 bases, with 8 bases of the junction left unmatched. The CDR3 sequence: CASSSLAGVAQQFF. DNA for the CDR3: TGTGCCAGCAGTTCCCTAGCGGGAGTCGCTCAGCAGTTCTTC.

The chain has TRBV3-1 (or the pseudogene TRBV3-2) and TRBJ2-7; a weak D match, TRBD2 (6 bases). V was pared by 0 bases and J by 1 base, with 19 bases between. This CDR3 has 18 amino acids. Germline loops: CDR1 LGHDT, CDR2 YNNKEL (reference sequence). CDR3 protein: CASSQEVPEGLESYEQYF. Written as DNA, the CDR3 is TGTGCCAGCAGCCAAGAAGTTCCGGAGGGGTTGGAGTCCTACGAGCAGTACTTC.

The chain links TRBV3-1 (or the pseudogene TRBV3-2) to TRBJ2-1; no clear D. The CDR3 is 14 residues long. CDR1 is LGHDT, CDR2 YNNKEL, per germline (reference sequence). V was cut by 3 bases and J by 9 bases, with 15 bases left in between. CDR3 protein: CASSQAPIIGEQFF. CDR3 nucleotides: TGTGCCAGCAGCCAGGCCCCCATAATAGGTGAGCAGTTCTTC.

This clone was recorded only once. The V gene is TRBV6-6, the J gene TRBJ1-5; TRBD1 matches 10 bases. V lost 2 bases to trimming and J lost 4 bases; unmatched junction nucleotides: 5. The germline V gene encodes CDR1 MNHNY and CDR2 SVGAGI (reference sequence). This CDR3 spans 16 amino acids. CDR3 coding DNA: TGTGCCAGCAGTTACGGGACAGGGGTTTTGAATCAGCCCCAGCATTTT. It specifies CASSYGTGVLNQPQHF.